This T cell receptor beta chain was captured in a study of blood T cell repertoires in COVID-19. About the study: Spain, Italy and the United States supplied samples that represented acute and convalescent COVID-19. T cells, B-cell-depleted T cells, or PBMCs provided the cDNA or gDNA that served as material.

Per the original data handling: Nucleated cell number was recorded as an estimate derived from reference gene primer amplification. Some clones are missing from TCRdb's copy, which holds only in-frame ones; the method was immunoSEQ multiplex PCR. The DNA was the basis for D and trimming; V, J and clone size are from that table. This sample has tens of thousands of clones; more than 70% occur once, and the top ten carry roughly 3.7%. Germline lookup yields CDR1 LNHDA and CDR2 SQIVND (reference sequence). CDR3 length: 18 residues. Trimming cost V 3 bases and J 6 bases; bases outside gene matches: 17. The V call is TRBV19, the J call TRBJ1-5; 7 nucleotides agree with TRBD1. Sample: peripheral blood. The clonotype was recovered from a man aged 45 to 65 with acute or convalescent COVID-19. The CDR3 loop reads CASSMRGGETGRSQPQHF. The DNA of the CDR3 is TGTGCCAGTAGTATGCGGGGGGGGGAGACAGGGAGGTCTCAGCCCCAGCATTTT.